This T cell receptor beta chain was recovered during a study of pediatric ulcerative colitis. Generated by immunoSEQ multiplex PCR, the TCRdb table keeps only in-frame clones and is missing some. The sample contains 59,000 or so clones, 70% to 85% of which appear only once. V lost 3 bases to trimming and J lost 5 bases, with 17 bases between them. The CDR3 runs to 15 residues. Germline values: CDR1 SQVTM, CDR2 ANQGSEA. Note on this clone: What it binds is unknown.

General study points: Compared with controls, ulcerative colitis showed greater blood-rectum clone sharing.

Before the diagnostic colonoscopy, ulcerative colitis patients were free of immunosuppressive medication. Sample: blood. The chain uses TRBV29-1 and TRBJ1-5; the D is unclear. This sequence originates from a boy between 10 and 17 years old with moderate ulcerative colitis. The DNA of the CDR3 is TGCAGCGTTGAGGCCGACCACAAAAGTCATCAGCCCCAGCATTTT. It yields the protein CSVEADHKSHQPQHF.